This T cell receptor beta chain originates from a study of OX40 agonist ivuxolimab in advanced cancers. Turning to the study itself: The dose of intravenous ivuxolimab that patients received every 2 weeks ranged from 0.01 to 10 mg/kg.

The CDR3 extends over 12 amino acids. V lost 7 bases to trimming and J lost 4 bases, with 10 bases between them. Germline V lookup: CDR1 MNHNS, CDR2 SASEGT. Profiling relied on immunoSEQ multiplex PCR, and the TCRdb table lists in-frame clones only, not all of them. The repertoire holds about 46,000 clones, with 82% as singletons. This clone has a handful of counts. This material consisted of CD4+ or CD8+ T cells sorted from blood, taken in a trial of the OX40 agonist ivuxolimab. This clonotype was obtained from an adult with an advanced solid tumor such as melanoma, head and neck, liver or kidney cancer. The rearrangement joins TRBV6-1 to TRBJ1-2; D is undetermined. The CDR3 spells CASNRRTYGYTF. The CDR3 region has the DNA TGTGCCAGCAATCGTAGGACCTATGGCTACACCTTC.